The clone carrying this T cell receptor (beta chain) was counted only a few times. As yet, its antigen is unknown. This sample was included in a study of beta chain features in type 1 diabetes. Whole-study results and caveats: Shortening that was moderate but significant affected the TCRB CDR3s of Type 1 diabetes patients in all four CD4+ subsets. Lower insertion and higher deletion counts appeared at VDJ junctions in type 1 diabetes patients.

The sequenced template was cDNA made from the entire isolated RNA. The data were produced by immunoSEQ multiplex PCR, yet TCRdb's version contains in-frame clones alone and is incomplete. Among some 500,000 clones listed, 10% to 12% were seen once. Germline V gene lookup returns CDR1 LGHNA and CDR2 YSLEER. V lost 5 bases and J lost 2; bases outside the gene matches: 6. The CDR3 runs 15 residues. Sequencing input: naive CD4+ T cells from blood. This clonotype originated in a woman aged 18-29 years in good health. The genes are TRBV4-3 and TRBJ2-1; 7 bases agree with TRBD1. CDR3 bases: TGCGCCAGCAGCACACGACAGGGTCCCTACAATGAGCAGTTCTTC. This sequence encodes CASSTRQGPYNEQFF.